These 14 T cell receptor beta chains originate from one sample sequenced in a study of memory CD4+ T cells and cytomegalovirus serostatus. The method was immunoSEQ multiplex PCR; TCRdb's version includes in-frame clones alone and lacks a portion of them. The sample holds some 87,000 clones, 80% seen once. Single viable CD3+CD4+CD8-CD45RO+ cells were sorted as the memory CD4+ T cells. What was sequenced was memory CD4+ T cells from blood. The source of these receptors is an adult in good health and CMV-seropositive.

This clone was counted a few times. The sample carries other DNA sequences with the same CDR3. This chain connects TRBV27 to TRBJ2-2, with D hard to call. Germline V gene data show CDR1 as MNHEY and CDR2 as SMNVEV (reference sequence). V lost 2 bases, J lost 4 bases, and 8 bases lay in between. CDR3 size: 14 residues. The CDR3 loop is CASSLAQTTGELFF. CDR3 in DNA: TGTGCCAGCAGTTTAGCACAGACCACCGGGGAGCTGTTTTTT.

This chain connects TRBV7-9 to TRBJ2-5; no firm D call. The CDR3 sequence is 10 residues long. CDR1 is SEHNR, CDR2 FQNEAQ, per germline (reference sequence). Trimming removed 9 bases from V and 2 bases from J, with 4 bases in between. The CDR3: CASEQETQYF. The CDR3, as DNA: TGTGCCAGTGAACAAGAGACCCAGTACTTC.

The chain carries TRBV4-1 and TRBJ1-4, with D maybe TRBD1 (5 bases). Germline CDR1 and CDR2: MGHRA and YSYEKL. This CDR3 comprises 16 residues. The ends were cut back, 0 bases at V and 7 bases at J, with 15 bases in the middle. CDR3 bases: TGCGCCAGCAGCCAAGATAGGCAGGGACCCGGTGAAAAACTGTTTTTT. Translation gives CASSQDRQGPGEKLFF.

In nucleotides, the CDR3 is TGTGCCATCAGTTCCCCCTCAGTCGGAGAGACCCAGTACTTC. Encoded protein: CAISSPSVGETQYF. The rearrangement uses TRBV10-3 and TRBJ2-5; D ambiguous. Trimming stripped 5 bases from V and 4 bases from J, with 14 bases between. The CDR3 covers 14 residues. The germline V gene encodes CDR1 ENHRY and CDR2 SYGVKD.

The rearrangement joins TRBV11-3 to TRBJ1-1; D remains unclear. Trimming took off 3 bases at V and 1 base at J, with 3 bases between the two ends. The CDR3 has 12 amino acids. Germline lookup yields CDR1 SGHNT and CDR2 YENEEA. The CDR3 here is CASSFSNTEAFF. For the CDR3, the DNA is TGTGCCAGCAGCTTTTCGAACACTGAAGCTTTCTTT.

The gene calls are TRBV28 and TRBJ2-7; D is unresolved. CDR1 is MDHEN, CDR2 SYDVKM, per germline. The length of the CDR3 is 12 residues. V shed 3 bases and J shed 4 bases, with 7 bases lying between them. The CDR3 region has the DNA TGTGCCAGCAGTTTGGCCGTATACGAGCAGTACTTC. Its protein is CASSLAVYEQYF.

The rearrangement links TRBV28 to TRBJ2-7; the D gene could be TRBD1 or TRBD2 (6 bases each). The CDR3 length is 14 residues. Germline CDR1 MDHEN, CDR2 SYDVKM. V lost 7 bases to trimming and J lost 6 bases, with 19 bases between them. The CDR3 nucleotides are TGTGCCAGCACCCTGACAGACGGGGGCGGCGAGCAGTACTTC. It translates to CASTLTDGGGEQYF.

The genes are TRBV6-1 and TRBJ2-1; unclear D gene. V gave up 8 bases and J gave up 7 bases, with 9 bases separating them. Germline values: CDR1 MNHNS, CDR2 SASEGT. The CDR3 totals 11 residues. DNA for the CDR3: TGTGCCAGCCGTCAGAGGAATGAGCAGTTCTTC. Translation: CASRQRNEQFF.

The CDR3 DNA reads TGTGCCAGCAGCCGCACCGAAGCTTTCTTT. Translation gives CASSRTEAFF. The chain recombines TRBV28 with TRBJ1-1; D not certain. The CDR3 has 10 amino acids. The V end was cut by 6 bases, the J end by 8 bases, with 7 bases between. The germline V gene encodes CDR1 MDHEN and CDR2 SYDVKM.

The chain employs TRBV19 and TRBJ2-2; 7 bases fit TRBD1. Germline lookup yields CDR1 LNHDA and CDR2 SQIVND (reference sequence). Trimming at V came to 4 bases and at J to 2 bases, leaving 7 bases not matched to a gene. The CDR3 has 16 amino acids. The CDR3 coding sequence is TGTGCCAGTAGTAAAAGGGGACAGCAAAACACCGGGGAGCTGTTTTTT. Translated, it gives CASSKRGQQNTGELFF.

The chain couples TRBV7-2 to TRBJ1-6; no clear D. Germline CDR1 is SGHTA and CDR2 is FQGNSA. V was trimmed by 2 bases and J by 0 bases, leaving 8 bases between them. This CDR3 spans 16 amino acids. CDR3 DNA: TGTGCCAGCAGCTTAACACCGAGCTCCTATAATTCACCCCTCCACTTT. It yields the protein CASSLTPSSYNSPLHF.

The chain links TRBV7-8 to TRBJ2-7; D is perhaps TRBD1 (6 bases). This CDR3 region has 14 residues. Deletions cut 4 bases from V and 2 bases from J, with 12 bases between. Per germline, CDR1 SGHVS and CDR2 FQNEAQ. CDR3 nucleotides: TGTGCCAGCAGCTACAAGACAGGACCCTACGAGCAGTACTTC. It encodes CASSYKTGPYEQYF. Full variable domain (remainder filled in from reference TRBV7-8 and TRBJ2-7): GAGVSQSPRYKVAKRGQDVALRCDPISGHVSLFWYQQALGQGPEFLTYFQNEAQLDKSGLPSDRFFAERPEGSVSTLKIQRTQQEDSAVYLCASSYKTGPYEQYFGPGTRLTVT.

J is TRBJ1-1 and V is TRBV30; no clear D. The germline V gene has CDR1 GTSNPN and CDR2 SVGIG (reference sequence). The CDR3 runs 13 residues. The germline V and J ends were trimmed by 2 bases and 3 bases, with 10 bases remaining between them. The chain's CDR3 is CAWSLTGDTEAFF. CDR3 nucleotide sequence: TGTGCCTGGAGTTTAACCGGCGACACTGAAGCTTTCTTT.

The chain employs TRBV9 and TRBJ1-4; 7 bases fit TRBD1. The V gene end was trimmed by 0 bases and the J gene end by 7 bases; junction bases not matched to a gene: 3. The CDR3 length is 14 residues. Germline V gene lookup returns CDR1 SGDLS and CDR2 YYNGEE. CDR3 in DNA: TGTGCCAGCAGCGTAGGACAGGGAAGTGAAAAACTGTTTTTT. Protein: CASSVGQGSEKLFF.